These 20 T cell receptor beta chains share one sample of origin, sequenced in a study of patients and donors after allogeneic stem cell transplantation (dated by TCRdb to 2019 to 2021). The library was generated by RT-PCR. Sequencing took place on a NextSeq 550. Clones were called with MiXCR by TCRdb after fastp trimmed the public reads at Q25, and only in-frame beta chains were retained. A single entry per CDR3 protein holds the most common genes and DNA from its merged rows. The sample table lists about 960,000 distinct CDR3 sequences, over 15% of them with a count of one. The ten largest clones capture under 6.5% of the sample. Material for sequencing was blood, either unsorted or a sorted T cell fraction (not recorded which). The source is a human donor who was either an allogeneic HSCT recipient or a stem cell or donor lymphocyte infusion donor (not recorded which). It is not recorded whose cells these are; they may come from a transplant donor.

This clonotype occurred a few times. The chain employs TRBV6-5 and TRBJ2-1, with a weak D call TRBD1 (5 bases). The CDR3 is made up of 17 amino acids. Germline CDR1 reads MNHEY; CDR2 reads SVGAGI. The V end lost 1 base, the J end lost 6 bases, and 19 bases lay between the germline ends. The CDR3 DNA reads TGTGCCAGCAGTTACTTTCTAGGTGGGGCCCCGGGCAATGAGCAGTTCTTC. It specifies CASSYFLGGAPGNEQFF.

The genes are TRBV5-1 and TRBJ2-1, with 10 bases aligning to TRBD2. The V gene end was trimmed by 1 base and the J gene end by 2 bases; junction bases not matched to a gene: 6. CDR1 and CDR2 (germline): SGHRS, YFSETQ. CDR3 length: 17 amino acids. The CDR3 is CASSLLPSGRAYNEQFF. The DNA for the CDR3 is TGCGCCAGCAGCTTGTTGCCCAGCGGGAGGGCCTACAATGAGCAGTTCTTC.

The table lists this clonotype with a few counts. The V call is TRBV10-3, the J call TRBJ1-4; D is unclear. CDR1 ENHRY and CDR2 SYGVKD come from the germline V gene. The CDR3 covers 13 residues. The V end was cut by 6 bases, the J end by 2 bases, with 7 bases between. CDR3 sequence reads: CAIRRHTNEKLFF. CDR3 DNA sequence: TGTGCCATCAGGAGACACACTAATGAAAAACTGTTTTTT.

CDR3 nucleotides: TGCAGTGCTAGGAACCGGGAGGGCTCCTACAATGAGCAGTTCTTC. Translated: CSARNREGSYNEQFF. The chain combines TRBV20-1 with TRBJ2-1; TRBD2 matches 8 bases. This CDR3 comprises 15 residues. The junction had 4 bases not matched to a gene; V was cut back by 3 bases and J by 0 bases. Germline CDR1 is DFQATT and CDR2 is SNEGSKA (reference sequence).

This clonotype was picked up a small number of times. This chain links TRBV10-3 with TRBJ1-1; D gene unclear. Germline values: CDR1 ENHRY, CDR2 SYGVKD. CDR3 size: 13 residues. V lost 6 bases, J lost 0 bases, and 8 bases lay in between. The CDR3 protein is CAIRTWMNTEAFF. In nucleotides, the CDR3 is TGTGCCATCAGGACTTGGATGAACACTGAAGCTTTCTTT.

This chain links TRBV6-1 with TRBJ2-5; 10 bases match TRBD1. The CDR3 runs to 14 residues. Germline V gives CDR1 MNHNS, CDR2 SASEGT. Trimming took 7 bases from V and 7 from J; bases not matched to a gene: 9. Here the CDR3 DNA reads TGTGCCAGCACCCCCCGGACAGGGGGGGGGACCCAGTACTTC. Translating it yields CASTPRTGGGTQYF.

V gene TRBV6-1 combines with J gene TRBJ1-6, with D unresolved. Germline lookup yields CDR1 MNHNS and CDR2 SASEGT. CDR3 length: 13 residues. The CDR3 loop reads CVTMEAYNSPLHF. The CDR3 region has the DNA TGTGTCACCATGGAGGCCTATAATTCACCCCTCCACTTT.

The table lists this clonotype with a few counts. The chain employs TRBV6-1 and TRBJ1-6; D call uncertain. Germline CDR1 is MNHNS and CDR2 is SASEGT. CDR3 length: 16 residues. V lost 11 bases, J lost 1 base, and 18 bases lay in between. CDR3 nucleotide sequence: TGTGCCTCAACGGGGAGCAGCGGGTCCTATAATTCACCCCTCCACTTT. This codes for CASTGSSGSYNSPLHF.

This clonotype has ten or more counts. The chain has TRBV12-3 or TRBV12-4 and TRBJ2-3, with D perhaps TRBD2 (5 bases). Deletions cut 3 bases from V and 2 bases from J, with 12 bases between. The CDR3 is 15 amino acids. This CDR3 reads CASSLRLAYTDTQYF. The CDR3 DNA reads as TGTGCCAGCAGTTTGCGGCTAGCCTACACAGATACGCAGTATTTT.

The V gene is TRBV30, the J gene TRBJ1-6; unclear D gene. This CDR3 has 13 residues. In germline, CDR1 is GTSNPN, CDR2 SVGIG (reference sequence). Trimming cost V 0 bases and J 5 bases, with 5 bases left between them. CDR3 region: CAWSVRDNSPLHF. In nucleotides, the CDR3 is TGTGCCTGGAGTGTACGGGATAATTCACCCCTCCACTTT. The full variable domain, rest sourced from reference TRBV30 and TRBJ1-6, is SQTIHQWPATLVQPVGSPLSLECTVEGTSNPNLYWYRQAAGRGLQLLFYSVGIGQISSEVPQNLSASRPQDRQFILSSKKLLLSDSGFYLCAWSVRDNSPLHFGNGTRLTVT.

The table lists this clonotype with a few counts. The chain links TRBV10-3 to TRBJ1-1, with TRBD1 matching 8 bases. With 10 bases clipped from V and 1 base from J, the junction kept 2 bases outside the gene matches. The CDR3 spans 12 residues. The germline V gene encodes CDR1 ENHRY and CDR2 SYGVKD. The CDR3 protein is CASGQGNTEAFF. The CDR3 coding sequence is TGTGCCAGCGGACAGGGGAACACTGAAGCTTTCTTT.

In this sample, this clonotype turned up a few times. The rearrangement joins TRBV7-9 to TRBJ2-1, with 11 bases lining up with TRBD1. V gave up 5 bases and J gave up 4 bases; unmatched junction bases: 7. CDR3 size: 16 residues. The germline gives CDR1 SEHNR, CDR2 FQNEAQ (reference sequence). The CDR3 coding sequence is TGTGCCAGCAGCCTGATGGGACAGGGGGTTTACAATGAGCAGTTCTTC. Its translation: CASSLMGQGVYNEQFF.

This clonotype was observed a handful of times. This chain links TRBV29-1 with TRBJ1-1; tentative D call: TRBD1 (6 bases). Trimming removed 2 bases from V and 11 bases from J, with 9 bases in between. Per germline, CDR1 SQVTM and CDR2 ANQGSEA. The CDR3 loop spans 10 amino acids. The DNA of the CDR3 is TGCAGCGTTGAAAGGGGGATGGCTTTCTTT. It specifies CSVERGMAFF.

The rearrangement uses TRBV20-1 and TRBJ1-1, with D perhaps matching TRBD1 (6 bases). This CDR3 has 12 amino acids. Trimming shortened V by 6 bases and J by 4 bases, and 12 bases separated the two germline ends. The germline V gene encodes CDR1 DFQATT and CDR2 SNEGSKA (reference sequence). The CDR3 protein is CSAPRGGTEAFF. In DNA, the CDR3 is TGCAGTGCCCCACGAGGGGGCACTGAAGCTTTCTTT.

In this sample, this clonotype turned up a few times. V usage is TRBV12-3 or TRBV12-4 and J usage is TRBJ2-3; D remains unclear. This CDR3 has 15 residues. V was shortened by 3 bases and J by 3 bases, with 13 bases between the two germline ends. The chain's CDR3 is CASSLRGRPTDTQYF. The CDR3, as DNA: TGTGCCAGCAGTTTGAGAGGCCGCCCAACAGATACGCAGTATTTT.

The chain is built from TRBV5-6 and TRBJ2-7; 7 bases map to TRBD1. CDR1 and CDR2 (germline): SGHDT, YYEEEE. The CDR3 sequence is 12 residues long. The ends lost 4 bases at V and 6 bases at J; junction bases unmatched: 4. CDR3 nucleotides: TGTGCCAGCAGCCCCGGGACAGTCGAGCAGTACTTC. Its translation: CASSPGTVEQYF.

The gene calls are TRBV20-1 and TRBJ2-7, with TRBD2 identical over 8 bases. CDR1 and CDR2 from the germline V gene are DFQATT and SNEGSKA (reference sequence). The V and J ends lost 5 bases and 4 bases, in that order; junction bases with no gene match: 13. The CDR3 covers 15 residues. The CDR3 is CSASRASGPVYEQYF. CDR3 bases: TGCAGTGCTTCTCGGGCTAGCGGGCCAGTTTACGAGCAGTACTTC.

The rearrangement uses TRBV9 and TRBJ2-7; 9 bases are a match to TRBD2. The germline CDR1 and CDR2 sequences are SGDLS and YYNGEE. V lost 0 bases, J lost 2 bases, and 6 bases stayed unmatched. The CDR3 sequence is 16 residues long. The CDR3, as DNA: TGTGCCAGCAGCGTAGGGCTAGCGGGGACAACCTACGAGCAGTACTTC. It encodes CASSVGLAGTTYEQYF.

This chain uses TRBV18 with TRBJ1-4, with D possibly matching TRBD1 (6 bases). This CDR3 comprises 13 residues. From germline, CDR1 is KGHSH and CDR2 LQKENI. Between the trimmed V and J ends, which lost 5 bases and 8 bases, there was a span of 12 bases. The CDR3 sequence: CASSSQGYEKLFF. CDR3 DNA: TGTGCCAGCTCATCACAGGGATACGAAAAACTGTTTTTT. Based on the CDR3 plus reference TRBV18 and TRBJ1-4, the full variable domain is NAGVMQNPRHLVRRRGQEARLRCSPMKGHSHVYWYRQLPEEGLKFMVYLQKENIIDESGMPKERFSAEFPKEGPSILRIQQVVRGDSAAYFCASSSQGYEKLFFGSGTQLSVL.

The chain has TRBV7-9 and TRBJ2-1; D gene ambiguous. Germline-derived CDR1 and CDR2 are SEHNR and FQNEAQ (reference sequence). V lost 1 base and J lost 0, with 10 bases in between. CDR3 length: 16 residues. The CDR3 DNA reads TGTGCCAGCAGCTTAGACGTAGGATACTCCTACAATGAGCAGTTCTTC. Translating gives CASSLDVGYSYNEQFF. Full variable domain (remainder filled in from reference TRBV7-9 and TRBJ2-1): DTGVSQNPRHKITKRGQNVTFRCDPISEHNRLYWYRQTLGQGPEFLTYFQNEAQLEKSRLLSDRFSAERPKGSFSTLEIQRTEQGDSAMYLCASSLDVGYSYNEQFFGPGTRLTVL.